The rows below give T cell receptor beta chains drawn from one sample of a study of beta chain features in type 1 diabetes. The table came from immunoSEQ multiplex PCR; TCRdb's copy has only in-frame clones and leaves some out. The top ten hold roughly 0.75% of the sample, which has 130,000 or so clones, around 9% seen once. The sample taken for sequencing was central memory CD4+ T cells from blood. Source of these receptors: a man aged 25-45 years with type 1 diabetes. The CDR3 runs from the conserved cysteine through the conserved F or W. A D gene is named only where the DNA matches it firmly. Where a row states a size, it is once, few, many or the class of an expanded clone; other rows omit it.

CDR3nt: TGTGCCAGCGGACAGGCGACCTACGAGCAGTACTTC
CDR3aa: CASGQATYEQYF
j_gene: TRBJ2-7
d_gene: TRBD1
abundance: NA
v_gene: TRBV6-5

CDR3nt: TGTGCCGGGGTTGATAGCGGGGCCCAAGAGACCCAGTACTTC
CDR3aa: CAGVDSGAQETQYF
j_gene: TRBJ2-5
d_gene: TRBD2
abundance: NA
v_gene: TRBV27

CDR3nt: TGTGCCAGCAGCTTAGGGTCGGGGGGTGATGAGCAGTTCTTC
CDR3aa: CASSLGSGGDEQFF
j_gene: TRBJ2-1
d_gene: TRBD2
abundance: NA
v_gene: TRBV7-9

CDR3nt: TGTGCCAGCAGCTATCGGACAGGGCGGACTCGTCTTAATGAGCAGTTCTTC
CDR3aa: CASSYRTGRTRLNEQFF
j_gene: TRBJ2-1
d_gene: TRBD1
abundance: NA
v_gene: TRBV7-9

CDR3nt: TGTGCCAGCAGAGAGACTGTCTACAATGAGCAGTTCTTC
CDR3aa: CASRETVYNEQFF
j_gene: TRBJ2-1
d_gene: NA
abundance: NA
v_gene: TRBV2

CDR3nt: TGTGCCAGCAGCCGTGGGACAGGGGGCTTTGAAGCTTTCTTT
CDR3aa: CASSRGTGGFEAFF
j_gene: TRBJ1-1
d_gene: TRBD1
abundance: few
v_gene: TRBV28

CDR3nt: TGTGCCAGCAGCTACCCCGGGACAGACACGCAGTATTTT
CDR3aa: CASSYPGTDTQYF
j_gene: TRBJ2-3
d_gene: TRBD1
abundance: NA
v_gene: TRBV7-9

CDR3nt: TGTGCCAGTATGGCGGGGGGATGGGGGAATGAGCAGTTCTTC
CDR3aa: CASMAGGWGNEQFF
j_gene: TRBJ2-1
d_gene: TRBD2
abundance: NA
v_gene: TRBV6-5

CDR3nt: TGTGCTAGTGGTTTGGTAGTACGGGACACCATATATTTT
CDR3aa: CASGLVVRDTIYF
j_gene: TRBJ1-3
d_gene: NA
abundance: NA
v_gene: TRBV12-5

CDR3nt: TGTGCCAGCAGCCGGGCTAGCGGATACAATGAGCAGTTCTTC
CDR3aa: CASSRASGYNEQFF
j_gene: TRBJ2-1
d_gene: TRBD2
abundance: NA
v_gene: TRBV9